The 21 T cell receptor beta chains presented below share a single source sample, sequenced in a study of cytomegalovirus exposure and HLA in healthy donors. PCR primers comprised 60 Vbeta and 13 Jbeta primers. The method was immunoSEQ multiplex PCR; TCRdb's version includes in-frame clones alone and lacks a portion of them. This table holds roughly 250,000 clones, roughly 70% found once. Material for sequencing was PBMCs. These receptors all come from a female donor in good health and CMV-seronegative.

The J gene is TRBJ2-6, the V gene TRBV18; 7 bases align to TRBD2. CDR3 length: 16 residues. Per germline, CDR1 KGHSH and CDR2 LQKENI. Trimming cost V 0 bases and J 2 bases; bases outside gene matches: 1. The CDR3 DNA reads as TGTGCCAGCTCACCACCGGGGGGGGCTGGGGCCAACGTCCTGACTTTC. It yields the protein CASSPPGGAGANVLTF.

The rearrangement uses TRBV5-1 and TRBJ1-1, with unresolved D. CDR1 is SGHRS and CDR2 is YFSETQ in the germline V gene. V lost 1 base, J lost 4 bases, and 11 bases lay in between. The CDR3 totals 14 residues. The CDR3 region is CASSLRQAPTEAFF. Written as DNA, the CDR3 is TGCGCCAGCAGCTTGCGGCAGGCCCCCACTGAAGCTTTCTTT.

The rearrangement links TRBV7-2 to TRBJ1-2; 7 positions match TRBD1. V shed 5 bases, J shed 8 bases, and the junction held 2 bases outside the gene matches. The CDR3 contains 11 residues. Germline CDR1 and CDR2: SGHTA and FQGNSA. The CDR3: CASSTGVGYTF. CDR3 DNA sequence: TGTGCCAGCAGCACAGGGGTCGGCTACACCTTC.

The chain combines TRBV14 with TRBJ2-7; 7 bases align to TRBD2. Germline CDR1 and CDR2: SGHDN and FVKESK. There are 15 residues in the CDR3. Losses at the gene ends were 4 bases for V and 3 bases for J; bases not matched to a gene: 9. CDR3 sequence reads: CASSPIAGLLYEQYF. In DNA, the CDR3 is TGTGCCAGCAGCCCAATCGCGGGACTACTCTACGAGCAGTACTTC.

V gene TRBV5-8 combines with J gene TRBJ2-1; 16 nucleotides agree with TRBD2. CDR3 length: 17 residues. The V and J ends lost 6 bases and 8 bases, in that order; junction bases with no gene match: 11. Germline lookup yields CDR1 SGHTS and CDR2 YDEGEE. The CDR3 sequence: CASNKFPGLAGGDEQFF. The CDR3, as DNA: TGTGCCAGCAACAAATTCCCGGGACTAGCGGGAGGGGATGAGCAGTTCTTC.

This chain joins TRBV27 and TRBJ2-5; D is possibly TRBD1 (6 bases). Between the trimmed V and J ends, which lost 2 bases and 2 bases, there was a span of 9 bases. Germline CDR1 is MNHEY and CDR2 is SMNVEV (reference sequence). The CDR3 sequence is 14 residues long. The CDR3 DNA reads TGTGCCAGCAGTTTAGGGGGCAGACAAGAGACCCAGTACTTC. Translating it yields CASSLGGRQETQYF.

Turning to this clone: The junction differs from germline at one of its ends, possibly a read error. The CDR3 coding sequence is TGTTCCAGCAGCTCGGGGTTATATGGCTACACCTTC. Protein sequence: CSSSSGLYGYTF. J is TRBJ1-2 and V is TRBV7-9; unclear D gene. Germline V gene sequence: CDR1 SEHNR, CDR2 FQNEAQ (reference sequence). The CDR3 contains 12 residues.

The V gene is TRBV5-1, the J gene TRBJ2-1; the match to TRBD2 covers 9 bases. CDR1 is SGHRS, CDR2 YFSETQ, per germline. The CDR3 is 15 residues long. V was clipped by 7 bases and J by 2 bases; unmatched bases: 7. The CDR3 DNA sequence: TGCGCCAGCGTGGGGCTAGCGGGACCCTACAATGAGCAGTTCTTC. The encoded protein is CASVGLAGPYNEQFF.

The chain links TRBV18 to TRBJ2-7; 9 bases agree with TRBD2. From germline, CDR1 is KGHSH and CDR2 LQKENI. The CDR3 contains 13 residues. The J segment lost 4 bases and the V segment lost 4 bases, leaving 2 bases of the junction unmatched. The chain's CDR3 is CASSLTSGYEQYF. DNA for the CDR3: TGTGCCAGCTCACTTACTAGCGGGTACGAGCAGTACTTC.

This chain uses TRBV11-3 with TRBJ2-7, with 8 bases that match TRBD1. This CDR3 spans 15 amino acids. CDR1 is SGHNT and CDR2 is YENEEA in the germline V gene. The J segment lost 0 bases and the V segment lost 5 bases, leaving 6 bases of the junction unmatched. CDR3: CASSLGQGSSYEQYF. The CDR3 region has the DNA TGTGCCAGCAGCCTCGGACAGGGATCCTCCTACGAGCAGTACTTC.

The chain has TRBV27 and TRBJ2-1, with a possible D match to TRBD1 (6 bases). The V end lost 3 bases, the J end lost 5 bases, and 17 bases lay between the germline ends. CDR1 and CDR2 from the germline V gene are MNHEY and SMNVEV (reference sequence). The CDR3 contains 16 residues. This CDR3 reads CASSFLFQGRNNEQFF. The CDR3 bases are TGTGCCAGCAGTTTCCTATTTCAGGGGCGAAACAATGAGCAGTTCTTC.

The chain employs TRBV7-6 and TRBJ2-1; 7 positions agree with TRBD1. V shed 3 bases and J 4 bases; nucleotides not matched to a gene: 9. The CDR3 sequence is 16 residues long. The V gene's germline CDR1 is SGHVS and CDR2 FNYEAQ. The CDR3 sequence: CASSFTTGDGYNEQFF. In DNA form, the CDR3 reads TGTGCCAGCAGCTTTACCACAGGGGACGGGTACAATGAGCAGTTCTTC.

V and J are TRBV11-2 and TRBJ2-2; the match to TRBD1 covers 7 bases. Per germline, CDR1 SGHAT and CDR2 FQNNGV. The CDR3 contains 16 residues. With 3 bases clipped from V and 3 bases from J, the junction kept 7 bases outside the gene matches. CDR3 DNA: TGTGCCAGCAGCTTCATTCGACAGGGTCACACCGGGGAGCTGTTTTTT. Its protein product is CASSFIRQGHTGELFF. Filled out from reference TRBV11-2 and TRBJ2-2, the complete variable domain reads EAGVAQSPRYKIIEKRQSVAFWCNPISGHATLYWYQQILGQGPKLLIQFQNNGVVDDSQLPKDRFSAERLKGVDSTLKIQPAKLEDSAVYLCASSFIRQGHTGELFFGEGSRLTVL.

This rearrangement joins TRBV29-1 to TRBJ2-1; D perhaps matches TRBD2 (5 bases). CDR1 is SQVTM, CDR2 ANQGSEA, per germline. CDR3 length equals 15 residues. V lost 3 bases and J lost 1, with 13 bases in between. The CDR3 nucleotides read TGCAGCGTTGATGAGGGAGAAGGGTCCTACAATGAGCAGTTCTTC. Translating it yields CSVDEGEGSYNEQFF.

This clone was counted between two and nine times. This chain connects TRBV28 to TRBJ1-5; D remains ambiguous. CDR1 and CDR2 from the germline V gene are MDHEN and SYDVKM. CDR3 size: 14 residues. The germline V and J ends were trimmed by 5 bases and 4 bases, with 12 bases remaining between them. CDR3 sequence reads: CASSPPIENQPQHF. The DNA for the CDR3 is TGTGCCAGCAGTCCTCCCATCGAGAATCAGCCCCAGCATTTT.

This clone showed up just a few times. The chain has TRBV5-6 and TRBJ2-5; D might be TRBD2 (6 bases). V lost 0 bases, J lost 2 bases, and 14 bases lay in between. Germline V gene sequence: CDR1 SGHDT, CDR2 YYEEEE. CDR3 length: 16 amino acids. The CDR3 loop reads CASSLGVLAVQETQYF. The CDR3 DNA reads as TGTGCCAGCAGCTTGGGGGTACTAGCAGTTCAAGAGACCCAGTACTTC.

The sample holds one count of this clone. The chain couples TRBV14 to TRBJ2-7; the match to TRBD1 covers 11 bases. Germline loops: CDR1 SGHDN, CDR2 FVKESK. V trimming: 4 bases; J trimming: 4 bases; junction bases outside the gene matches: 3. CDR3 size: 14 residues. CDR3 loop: CASSRRDRGYEQYF. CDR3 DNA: TGTGCCAGCAGCCGCCGGGACAGGGGGTACGAGCAGTACTTC.

The CDR3: CASSFGGPGEFF. CDR3 nucleotides: TGCGCCAGCAGCTTCGGCGGGCCGGGGGAGTTCTTC. The genes are TRBV5-1 and TRBJ2-1; D is possibly TRBD2 (6 bases). V lost 2 bases and J lost 14, with 14 bases in between. There are 12 residues in the CDR3. CDR1 is SGHRS, CDR2 YFSETQ, per germline.

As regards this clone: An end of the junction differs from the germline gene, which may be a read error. This CDR3 is CSSSQSGTEYF. The CDR3, as DNA: TGTTCCAGCAGCCAAAGCGGGACGGAGTACTTC. V gene TRBV7-9 combines with J gene TRBJ2-4, with 7 bases lining up with TRBD2. CDR3 size: 11 residues. CDR1 is SEHNR and CDR2 is FQNEAQ in the germline V gene (reference sequence).

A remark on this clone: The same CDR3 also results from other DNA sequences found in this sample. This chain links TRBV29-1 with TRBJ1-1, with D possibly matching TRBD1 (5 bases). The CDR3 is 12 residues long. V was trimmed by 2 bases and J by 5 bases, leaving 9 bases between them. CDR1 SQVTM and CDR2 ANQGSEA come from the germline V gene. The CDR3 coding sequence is TGCAGCGTTGAACAGGGAAGTACTGAAGCTTTCTTT. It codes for CSVEQGSTEAFF.

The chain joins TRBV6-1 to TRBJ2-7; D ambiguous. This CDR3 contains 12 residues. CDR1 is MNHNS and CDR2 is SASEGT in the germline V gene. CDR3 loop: CFKQKAAYEQYF. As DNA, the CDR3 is TGTTTCAAGCAGAAGGCGGCATACGAGCAGTACTTC.